These 14 T cell receptor beta chains were all obtained from the same sample, sequenced in a study of T cells in localized non-small cell lung cancer. Profiled with immunoSEQ multiplex PCR; TCRdb holds only in-frame clones, not every one. The table has several thousand clones, 50% seen once; the top ten hold 2.5% to 3.5%. This specimen was lymph node tissue, taken before any cancer treatment. These receptors all stem from a female donor over 55 with stage I lung adenocarcinoma.

The sample holds a few counts of this clone. The chain employs TRBV11-3 and TRBJ1-2; 12 bases line up with TRBD1. Germline values: CDR1 SGHNT, CDR2 YENEEA. This CDR3 region has 16 residues. V dropped 4 bases and J dropped 2; count of bases not matched to a gene: 5. The CDR3 loop reads CASSSGTGGWNYGYTF. The CDR3 coding sequence is TGTGCCAGCAGCTCAGGGACAGGGGGCTGGAACTATGGCTACACCTTC.

This rearrangement joins TRBV29-1 to TRBJ1-2; 7 bases line up with TRBD1. This CDR3 has 13 amino acids. V lost 1 base and J lost 13; bases outside the gene matches: 12. CDR1 is SQVTM and CDR2 is ANQGSEA in the germline V gene. In nucleotides, the CDR3 is TGCAGCGTTGAAGGACAGGGAGCTAGCGGTACCACCTTC. Its translation: CSVEGQGASGTTF.

This clone was counted once. The sample has other DNA sequences that encode this CDR3 too. The DNA for the CDR3 is TGTGCCAGTAGTTCAACAGGGGTTTCCTACGAGCAGTACTTC. Translated, it gives CASSSTGVSYEQYF. V and J are TRBV19 and TRBJ2-7; 7 bases align to TRBD1. Trimming took 5 bases from V and 1 from J; bases not matched to a gene: 5. The CDR3 consists of 14 residues. The V gene's germline CDR1 is LNHDA and CDR2 SQIVND (reference sequence).

This chain links TRBV30 with TRBJ2-3; D perhaps matches TRBD2 (5 bases). Germline CDR1 and CDR2: GTSNPN and SVGIG (reference sequence). Trimming shortened V by 3 bases and J by 1 base, and 11 bases separated the two germline ends. The CDR3 length is 14 residues. The CDR3 bases are TGTGCCTGGAGCGACCCGGAGGGCACAGATACGCAGTATTTT. This codes for CAWSDPEGTDTQYF.

This clone turned up a few times. The chain has TRBV27 and TRBJ2-2, with unresolved D. Germline V gives CDR1 MNHEY, CDR2 SMNVEV (reference sequence). The germline V and J ends were trimmed by 6 bases and 0 bases, with 5 bases remaining between them. The CDR3 runs 13 residues. Here the CDR3 DNA reads TGTGCCAGCAGCGGATCGAACACCGGGGAGCTGTTTTTT. Protein product: CASSGSNTGELFF.

This clone was counted a single time. V and J are TRBV28 and TRBJ2-1, with D perhaps given as TRBD1 or TRBD2 (6 bases each). This CDR3 comprises 18 residues. From germline, CDR1 is MDHEN and CDR2 SYDVKM. Trimming left V 3 bases short and J 4 bases short, with 22 bases between. CDR3 coding DNA: TGTGCCAGCAGTTTCCTCTTCAAGGGGGAGGACCGTTACAATGAGCAGTTCTTC. Translated, it gives CASSFLFKGEDRYNEQFF.

This clone appeared a few times. The rearrangement links TRBV6-4 to TRBJ1-1, with D possibly being TRBD1 (5 bases). Germline V gene data show CDR1 as MRHNA and CDR2 as SNTAGT. The CDR3 is 16 amino acids. V lost 3 bases and J lost 1, with 15 bases in between. Here the CDR3 DNA reads TGTGCCAGCAGTGAAATCAGGGCACTTTCGAACACTGAAGCTTTCTTT. Its translation: CASSEIRALSNTEAFF.

The chain has TRBV30 and TRBJ1-1; possible D gene TRBD1, 5 bases. CDR1 and CDR2 from the germline V gene are GTSNPN and SVGIG (reference sequence). V lost 2 bases and J 4 bases, leaving 14 bases between the germline ends. This CDR3 region has 14 residues. CDR3 loop: CAWSSNRGGTEAFF. CDR3 coding DNA: TGTGCCTGGAGTTCAAATAGGGGTGGCACTGAAGCTTTCTTT.

This sequence joins TRBV18 and TRBJ1-1; D gene uncertain. Trimming cost V 6 bases and J 0 bases, with 11 bases left between them. Per the germline V gene, CDR1 is KGHSH and CDR2 is LQKENI. The CDR3 contains 14 residues. The CDR3 DNA is TGTGCCAGCTCTTCAGTGGGGATGAACACTGAAGCTTTCTTT. It specifies CASSSVGMNTEAFF.

The chain joins TRBV18 to TRBJ1-1; 9 bases map to TRBD1. Germline V gives CDR1 KGHSH, CDR2 LQKENI. The CDR3 covers 14 residues. V trimming: 4 bases; J trimming: 1 base; junction bases outside the gene matches: 1. The CDR3 reads CASSLQGANTEAFF. The CDR3 DNA follows: TGTGCCAGCTCACTACAGGGGGCGAACACTGAAGCTTTCTTT.

This rearrangement joins TRBV18 to TRBJ2-7, with a tentative D call TRBD2 (5 bases). The V and J ends lost 0 bases and 2 bases respectively, with 11 bases between them. The CDR3 loop spans 15 amino acids. Germline V gene data show CDR1 as KGHSH and CDR2 as LQKENI. CDR3 nucleotide sequence: TGTGCCAGCTCACCACCGGGAAAAGCGGCCTACGAGCAGTACTTC. It encodes CASSPPGKAAYEQYF.

The chain joins TRBV19 to TRBJ2-2; 8 bases align to TRBD1. The V gene's germline CDR1 is LNHDA and CDR2 SQIVND (reference sequence). The CDR3 is 16 residues long. Trimming at V came to 7 bases and at J to 3 bases, leaving 10 bases not matched to a gene. Here the CDR3 DNA reads TGTGCCAGTAACCCCAGGGGGCGAGGACACACCGGGGAGCTGTTTTTT. It is translated as CASNPRGRGHTGELFF.

This clone was detected only once. CDR3 amino acids: CASSLGHRGHGYTF. CDR3 in DNA: TGTGCCAGCAGTTTAGGTCACAGGGGTCATGGCTACACCTTC. This chain joins TRBV28 and TRBJ1-2; 7 nucleotides align to TRBD1. The CDR3 spans 14 residues. The V segment lost 2 bases and the J segment 6 bases; nucleotides outside the gene matches: 6. CDR1 MDHEN and CDR2 SYDVKM come from the germline V gene.

CDR3 loop: CASSRPTSLGREEEETQYF. CDR3 DNA sequence: TGTGCCAGCAGCCGACCTACCTCCCTTGGGCGGGAGGAGGAGGAGACCCAGTACTTC. The chain couples TRBV11-3 to TRBJ2-5; 8 positions match TRBD2. CDR3 length: 19 amino acids. The V and J ends lost 5 bases and 5 bases, in that order; junction bases with no gene match: 22. Germline-derived CDR1 and CDR2 are SGHNT and YENEEA.